These 19 T cell receptor beta chains originate from one sample sequenced in a study of early T cells in non-severe SARS-CoV-2 infection. In TCRdb, the 5' RACE reads were re-called with MiXCR into one record per CDR3 protein. The sample holds around 93,000 distinct CDR3 sequences, more than 10% seen once. Sequenced here: whole blood, sampled at baseline. Receptor source: an adult who was a healthcare worker with PCR-confirmed SARS-CoV-2 infection or an uninfected control (not recorded which).

The V gene is TRBV2, the J gene TRBJ2-2; possible D gene TRBD1, 6 bases. Trimming removed 2 bases at V and 5 bases at J, with 12 bases between. The CDR3 sequence is 15 residues long. Germline loops: CDR1 SNHLY, CDR2 FYNNEI. The CDR3, as DNA: TGTGCCAGCAGTGAACTGGGGGCGGAAACCGGGGAGCTGTTTTTT. As protein: CASSELGAETGELFF. Full variable domain (remainder filled in from reference TRBV2 and TRBJ2-2): EPEVTQTPSHQVTQMGQEVILRCVPISNHLYFYWYRQILGQKVEFLVSFYNNEISEKSEIFDDQFSVERPDGSNFTLKIRSTKLEDSAMYFCASSELGAETGELFFGEGSRLTVL.

This clonotype was counted only a few times. The chain employs TRBV2 and TRBJ2-7; no clear D. Germline CDR1 is SNHLY and CDR2 is FYNNEI. The CDR3 sequence is 13 residues long. V was pared by 0 bases and J by 4 bases, with 7 bases between. CDR3 coding DNA: TGTGCCAGCAGTGAAGCGCAAGGGTACGAGCAGTACTTC. Amino acids: CASSEAQGYEQYF.

In its sample, this clonotype was seen a few times. The J gene is TRBJ2-3, the V gene TRBV20-1, with D possibly TRBD1 on 5 matching bases. V was clipped by 4 bases and J by 2 bases, with 13 bases between them. This CDR3 region has 14 residues. The V gene's germline CDR1 is DFQATT and CDR2 SNEGSKA (reference sequence). CDR3 region: CSAMVEGDTDTQYF. The CDR3 bases are TGCAGTGCTATGGTGGAAGGGGACACAGATACGCAGTATTTT.

This clonotype is judged medium-sized. The chain links TRBV7-9 to TRBJ2-7; TRBD2 is a possible D gene (6 bases). CDR1 and CDR2 (germline): SEHNR, FQNEAQ (reference sequence). The CDR3 is 17 residues long. Trimming removed 5 bases from V and 2 bases from J, with 22 bases in between. CDR3 amino acids: CASSPGQTGVAAYEQYF. CDR3 nucleotides: TGTGCCAGCAGCCCAGGGCAGACGGGAGTGGCGGCCTACGAGCAGTACTTC.

In this sample, this clonotype turned up many times. The chain joins TRBV9 to TRBJ2-6, with TRBD2 matching over 10 bases. There are 16 residues in the CDR3. CDR1 is SGDLS, CDR2 YYNGEE, per germline. V trimming: 2 bases; J trimming: 2 bases; junction bases outside the gene matches: 1. The CDR3 nucleotides are TGTGCCAGCAGCGTCCTAGCGGGAGCTGGGGCCAACGTCCTGACTTTC. Translating gives CASSVLAGAGANVLTF.

V is TRBV12-3 or TRBV12-4 and J is TRBJ2-5, with TRBD1 as a possible D gene (6 bases). This CDR3 region has 15 residues. V lost 4 bases and J lost 4, with 16 bases in between. Here the CDR3 reads CASSSSQGILETQYF. The CDR3 DNA sequence: TGTGCCAGCAGTTCCTCCCAGGGGATTTTAGAGACCCAGTACTTC.

This clonotype was seen more than once but under ten times. The chain is built from TRBV3-1 and TRBJ1-2; D unresolved. Trimming stripped 2 bases from V and 5 bases from J, with 15 bases between. The CDR3 loop spans 15 amino acids. From germline, CDR1 is LGHDT and CDR2 YNNKEL (reference sequence). CDR3 region: CASSQSPVMGYGYTF. The CDR3 region has the DNA TGTGCCAGCAGCCAATCACCCGTTATGGGATATGGCTACACCTTC.

This clonotype was found a few times. V usage is TRBV7-9 and J usage is TRBJ1-1, with D maybe TRBD1 (6 bases). This CDR3 comprises 13 residues. The V gene lost 3 bases and the J gene lost 5 bases, with 10 bases spanning the gap. Looked up from germline, CDR1 is SEHNR and CDR2 is FQNEAQ (reference sequence). The chain's CDR3 is CASSFGQQTEAFF. The CDR3 bases are TGTGCCAGCAGCTTCGGACAGCAGACTGAAGCTTTCTTT.

This sequence joins TRBV18 and TRBJ1-6, with unresolved D. The CDR3 consists of 17 residues. Germline CDR1 reads KGHSH; CDR2 reads LQKENI. The V gene lost 1 base and the J gene lost 7 bases, with 17 bases spanning the gap. DNA for the CDR3: TGTGCCAGCTCACCACTGTATGCGAACAGTGAGAATTCACCCCTCCACTTT. This translates into CASSPLYANSENSPLHF.

This clonotype was picked up a small number of times. This chain uses TRBV6-5 with TRBJ2-1; no clear D gene. V was cut by 0 bases and J by 7 bases, with 13 bases left in between. The germline gives CDR1 MNHEY, CDR2 SVGAGI. The CDR3 is 15 residues long. Here the CDR3 DNA reads TGTGCCAGCAGTTACTCTTATGAATTGTGGAATGAGCAGTTCTTC. Translated, it gives CASSYSYELWNEQFF.

This clonotype was observed a few times. The chain recombines TRBV24-1 with TRBJ2-7, with 9 bases aligning to TRBD2. Per the germline V gene, CDR1 is KGHDR and CDR2 is SFDVKD. Trimming at V came to 4 bases and at J to 5 bases, leaving 8 bases not matched to a gene. The CDR3 is made up of 15 amino acids. CDR3: CATSEGGRARDEQYF. The CDR3 coding sequence is TGTGCCACCAGTGAAGGCGGGAGGGCCCGGGACGAGCAGTACTTC.

This chain connects TRBV6-5 to TRBJ2-7, with TRBD1 matching 9 bases. V shed 8 bases, J shed 12 bases, and the junction held 8 bases outside the gene matches. Germline loops: CDR1 MNHEY, CDR2 SVGAGI. This CDR3 spans 11 amino acids. The CDR3 sequence: CASWRQGEGYF. The CDR3 region has the DNA TGTGCCAGCTGGAGACAGGGGGAAGGGTACTTC.

The chain combines TRBV28 with TRBJ2-2; D is ambiguous. CDR1 MDHEN and CDR2 SYDVKM come from the germline V gene. Between the trimmed V and J ends, which lost 0 bases and 3 bases, there was a span of 8 bases. This CDR3 is 15 amino acids long. DNA for the CDR3: TGTGCCAGCAGTTTATGGGCAGCCCACACCGGGGAGCTGTTTTTT. Amino acid sequence: CASSLWAAHTGELFF.

This clonotype was recorded many times. V gene TRBV27 combines with J gene TRBJ1-1; TRBD1 is a possible D gene (5 bases). CDR3 size: 15 residues. Germline values: CDR1 MNHEY, CDR2 SMNVEV (reference sequence). Trimming removed 5 bases at V and 5 bases at J, with 18 bases between. CDR3 region: CASSPVMGGGTEAFF. CDR3 DNA sequence: TGTGCCAGCAGTCCCGTAATGGGGGGAGGAACTGAAGCTTTCTTT.

This clonotype showed up just a few times. The J gene is TRBJ2-2, the V gene TRBV7-8, with D perhaps assigned TRBD1 or TRBD2 (5 bases each). The CDR3 runs 16 residues. V shed 5 bases and J shed 9 bases, with 22 bases lying between them. The germline gives CDR1 SGHVS, CDR2 FQNEAQ. The CDR3 here is CASSHLFGALGRELFF. The CDR3 DNA reads as TGTGCCAGCAGCCACCTCTTTGGGGCCCTCGGGAGGGAGCTGTTTTTT. The variable domain in full, completed from reference TRBV7-8 and TRBJ2-2, reads GAGVSQSPRYKVAKRGQDVALRCDPISGHVSLFWYQQALGQGPEFLTYFQNEAQLDKSGLPSDRFFAERPEGSVSTLKIQRTQQEDSAVYLCASSHLFGALGRELFFGEGSRLTVL.

The chain uses TRBV2 and TRBJ1-2; D is perhaps TRBD1 (5 bases). There are 13 residues in the CDR3. Trimming removed 2 bases from V and 5 bases from J, with 9 bases in between. Germline V gene data show CDR1 as SNHLY and CDR2 as FYNNEI. CDR3 DNA sequence: TGTGCCAGCAGTGAACGGACACTTTATGGCTACACCTTC. Translation: CASSERTLYGYTF.

The chain joins TRBV27 to TRBJ2-6; no clear D. The CDR3 has 13 amino acids. Trimming pared 4 bases from V and 3 bases from J, leaving 4 bases between. Germline V gene lookup returns CDR1 MNHEY and CDR2 SMNVEV (reference sequence). The CDR3, as DNA: TGTGCCAGCAGTTACAATGGGGCCAACGTCCTGACTTTC. This translates into CASSYNGANVLTF.

This chain joins TRBV9 and TRBJ2-6; TRBD1 might be the D (5 bases). Germline lookup yields CDR1 SGDLS and CDR2 YYNGEE. The V and J ends lost 0 bases and 0 bases respectively, with 16 bases between them. The CDR3 is 19 residues long. The CDR3 coding sequence is TGTGCCAGCAGCGTAGCTATCTTGGGGCGGCTCTCTGGGGCCAACGTCCTGACTTTC. Translated, it gives CASSVAILGRLSGANVLTF.

This clonotype was detected many times. The CDR3 loop is CAISEGSGANSYEQYF. The CDR3 DNA follows: TGTGCCATCAGTGAGGGCAGCGGGGCGAACTCCTACGAGCAGTACTTC. The chain has TRBV10-3 and TRBJ2-7, with 7 bases lining up with TRBD2. V shed 2 bases and J 0 bases; nucleotides not matched to a gene: 7. This CDR3 has 16 amino acids. The germline V gene has CDR1 ENHRY and CDR2 SYGVKD.